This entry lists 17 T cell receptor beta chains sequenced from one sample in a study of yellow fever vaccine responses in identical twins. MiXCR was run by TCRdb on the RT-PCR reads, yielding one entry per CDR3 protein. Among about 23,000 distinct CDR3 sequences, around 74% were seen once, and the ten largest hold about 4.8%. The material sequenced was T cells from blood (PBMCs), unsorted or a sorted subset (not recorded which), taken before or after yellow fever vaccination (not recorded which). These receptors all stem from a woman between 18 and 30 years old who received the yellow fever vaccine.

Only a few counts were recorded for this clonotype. CDR3 DNA sequence: TGTGCCAGCAGCTTAAGACGTTGGGTAGGGACAGATACGCAGTATTTT. Translating gives CASSLRRWVGTDTQYF. V is TRBV7-3 and J is TRBJ2-3; the D is unclear. Germline assignment: CDR1 SGHTA and CDR2 FQGTGA. The CDR3 length is 16 residues. V was shortened by 1 base and J by 3 bases, with 14 bases between the two germline ends.

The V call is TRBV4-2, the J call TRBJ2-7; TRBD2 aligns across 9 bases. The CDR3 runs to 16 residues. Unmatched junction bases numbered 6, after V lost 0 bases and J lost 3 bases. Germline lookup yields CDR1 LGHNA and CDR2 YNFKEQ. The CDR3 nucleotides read TGTGCCAGCAGCCAAGATCGCGGGAGGGCCTTCTACGAGCAGTACTTC. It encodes CASSQDRGRAFYEQYF.

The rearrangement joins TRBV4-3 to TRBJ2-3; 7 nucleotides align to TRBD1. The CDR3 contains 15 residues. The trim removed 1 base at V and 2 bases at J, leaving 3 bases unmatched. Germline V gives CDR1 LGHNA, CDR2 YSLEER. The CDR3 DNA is TGCGCCAGCAGCCAAGGACAGGGTCACACAGATACGCAGTATTTT. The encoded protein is CASSQGQGHTDTQYF.

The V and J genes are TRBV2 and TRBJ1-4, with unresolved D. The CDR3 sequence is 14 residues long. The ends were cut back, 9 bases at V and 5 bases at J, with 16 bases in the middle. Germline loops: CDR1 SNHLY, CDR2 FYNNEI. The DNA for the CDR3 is TGTGCCAGGGCAGGTTCCGCACCCAATGAAAAACTGTTTTTT. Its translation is CARAGSAPNEKLFF.

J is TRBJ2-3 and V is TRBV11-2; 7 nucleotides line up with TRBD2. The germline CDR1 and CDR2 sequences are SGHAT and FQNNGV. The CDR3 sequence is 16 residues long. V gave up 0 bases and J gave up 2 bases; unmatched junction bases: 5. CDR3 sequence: CASSLDPGLITDTQYF. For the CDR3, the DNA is TGTGCCAGCAGCTTAGATCCGGGACTAATCACAGATACGCAGTATTTT.

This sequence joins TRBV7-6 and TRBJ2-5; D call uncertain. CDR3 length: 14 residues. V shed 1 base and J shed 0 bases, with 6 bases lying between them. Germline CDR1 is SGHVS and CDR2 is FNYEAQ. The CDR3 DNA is TGTGCCAGCAGCTTAGGGGTGAACCAAGAGACCCAGTACTTC. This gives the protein CASSLGVNQETQYF.

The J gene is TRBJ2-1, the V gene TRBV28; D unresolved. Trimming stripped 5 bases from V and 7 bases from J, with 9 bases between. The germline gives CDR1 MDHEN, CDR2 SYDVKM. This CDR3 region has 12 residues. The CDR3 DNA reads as TGTGCCAGCAGTCCCGGATGGAATGAGCAGTTCTTC. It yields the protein CASSPGWNEQFF.

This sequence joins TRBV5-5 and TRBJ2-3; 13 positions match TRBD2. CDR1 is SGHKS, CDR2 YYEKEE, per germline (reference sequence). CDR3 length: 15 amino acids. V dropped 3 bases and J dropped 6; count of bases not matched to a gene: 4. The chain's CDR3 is CASSSGLAGRDTQYF. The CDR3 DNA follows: TGTGCCAGCAGCTCGGGACTAGCGGGAAGGGATACGCAGTATTTT.

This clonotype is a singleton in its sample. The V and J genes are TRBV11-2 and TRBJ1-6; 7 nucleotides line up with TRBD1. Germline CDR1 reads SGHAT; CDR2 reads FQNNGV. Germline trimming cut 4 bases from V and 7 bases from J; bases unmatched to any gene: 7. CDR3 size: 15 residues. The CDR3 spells CASSSSGTENSPLHF. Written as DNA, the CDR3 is TGTGCCAGCAGCTCCTCCGGGACAGAGAATTCACCCCTCCACTTT.

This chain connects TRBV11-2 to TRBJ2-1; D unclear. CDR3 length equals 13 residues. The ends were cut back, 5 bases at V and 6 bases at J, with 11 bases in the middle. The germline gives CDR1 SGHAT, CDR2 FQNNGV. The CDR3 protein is CASSTRQSNEQFF. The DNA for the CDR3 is TGTGCCAGCAGCACAAGACAATCCAATGAGCAGTTCTTC.

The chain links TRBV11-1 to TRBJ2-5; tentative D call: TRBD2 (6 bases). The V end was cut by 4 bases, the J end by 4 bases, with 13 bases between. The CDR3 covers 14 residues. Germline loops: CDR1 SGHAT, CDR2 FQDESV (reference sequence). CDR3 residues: CASSSGNGRETQYF. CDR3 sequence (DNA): TGTGCCAGCAGCTCGGGGAACGGGAGAGAGACCCAGTACTTC.

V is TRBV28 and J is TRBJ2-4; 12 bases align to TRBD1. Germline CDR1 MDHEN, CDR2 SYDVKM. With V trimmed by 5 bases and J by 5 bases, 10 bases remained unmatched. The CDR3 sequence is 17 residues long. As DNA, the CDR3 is TGTGCCAGCAGTCCCGCGGGGACAGGGGGCGGCGAAAACATTCAGTACTTC. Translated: CASSPAGTGGGENIQYF.

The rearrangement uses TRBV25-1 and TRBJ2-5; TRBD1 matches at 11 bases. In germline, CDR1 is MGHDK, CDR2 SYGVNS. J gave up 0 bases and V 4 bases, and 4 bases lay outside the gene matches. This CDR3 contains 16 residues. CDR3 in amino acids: CASSGRDRGDQETQYF. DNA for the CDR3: TGTGCCAGCAGTGGCCGGGACAGGGGGGACCAAGAGACCCAGTACTTC.

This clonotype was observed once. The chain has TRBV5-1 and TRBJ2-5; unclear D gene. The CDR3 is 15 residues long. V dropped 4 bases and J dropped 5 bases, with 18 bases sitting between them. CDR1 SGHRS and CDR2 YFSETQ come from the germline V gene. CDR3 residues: CASSTTLRSGETQYF. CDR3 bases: TGCGCCAGCAGCACCACGTTGAGGTCGGGCGAGACCCAGTACTTC.

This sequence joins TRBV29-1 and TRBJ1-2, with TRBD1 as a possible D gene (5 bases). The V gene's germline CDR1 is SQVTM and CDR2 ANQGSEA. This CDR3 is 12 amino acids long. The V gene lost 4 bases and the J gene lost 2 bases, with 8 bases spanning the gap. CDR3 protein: CSVVEGNYGYTF. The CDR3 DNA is TGCAGCGTTGTGGAGGGGAACTATGGCTACACCTTC. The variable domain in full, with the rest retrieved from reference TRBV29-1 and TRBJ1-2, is SAVISQKPSRDICQRGTSLTIQCQVDSQVTMMFWYRQQPGQSLTLIATANQGSEATYESGFVIDKFPISRPNLTFSTLTVSNMSPEDSSIYLCSVVEGNYGYTFGSGTRLTVV.

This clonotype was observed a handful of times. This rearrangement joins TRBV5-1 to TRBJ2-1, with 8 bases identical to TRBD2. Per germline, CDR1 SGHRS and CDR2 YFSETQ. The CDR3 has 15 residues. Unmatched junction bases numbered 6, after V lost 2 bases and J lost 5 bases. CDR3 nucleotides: TGCGCCAGCAGCTTCGGGACTAGGGGGGACAATGAGCAGTTCTTC. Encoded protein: CASSFGTRGDNEQFF.

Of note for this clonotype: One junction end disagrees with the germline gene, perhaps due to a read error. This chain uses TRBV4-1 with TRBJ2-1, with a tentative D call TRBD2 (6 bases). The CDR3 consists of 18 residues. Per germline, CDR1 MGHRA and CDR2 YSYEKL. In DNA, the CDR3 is TGCGCCAGCAGCCTCTCTAGGCGGGGTTCAGGCTCCTATAATGAGCAGTTCTTC. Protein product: CASSLSRRGSGSYNEQFF.